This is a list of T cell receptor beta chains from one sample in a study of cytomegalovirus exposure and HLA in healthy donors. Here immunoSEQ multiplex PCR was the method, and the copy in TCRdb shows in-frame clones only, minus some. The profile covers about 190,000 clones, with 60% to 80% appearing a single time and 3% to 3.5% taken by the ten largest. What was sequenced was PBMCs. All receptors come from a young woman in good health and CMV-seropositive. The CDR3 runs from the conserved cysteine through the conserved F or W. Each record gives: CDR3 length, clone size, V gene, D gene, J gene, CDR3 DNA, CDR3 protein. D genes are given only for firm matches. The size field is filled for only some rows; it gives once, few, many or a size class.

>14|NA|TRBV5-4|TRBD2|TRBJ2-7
TGTGCCAGCAGTAGCGGGCCTCTCTCCTACGAGCAGTACTTC
CASSSGPLSYEQYF
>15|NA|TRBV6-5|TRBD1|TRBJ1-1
TGTGCCAGCAGTTACTCGAACAGGGGGAACACTGAAGCTTTCTTT
CASSYSNRGNTEAFF
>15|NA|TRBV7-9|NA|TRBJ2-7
TGTGCCAGCAGCCCCCGGGACTCGATTTCCTACGAGCAGTACTTC
CASSPRDSISYEQYF
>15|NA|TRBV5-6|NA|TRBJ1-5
TGTGCCAGCAGCTTTGGGGCAGGGGGCAATCAGCCCCAGCATTTT
CASSFGAGGNQPQHF
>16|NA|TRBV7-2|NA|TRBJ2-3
TGTGCCAGCAGCTTAGCCGGTCAGCGTAGAACAGATACGCAGTATTTT
CASSLAGQRRTDTQYF
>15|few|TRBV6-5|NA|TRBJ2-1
TGTGCCAGCAGTTACGCATCGGTCTCTCACAATGAGCAGTTCTTC
CASSYASVSHNEQFF
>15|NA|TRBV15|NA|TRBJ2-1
TGTGCCACCAGCGGGGCTATTGGGCAGTACAATGAGCAGTTCTTC
CATSGAIGQYNEQFF
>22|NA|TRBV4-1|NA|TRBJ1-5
TGCGCCAGCAGCCAAGATCCGGGGGGTCTGGGGCATGGGTCGTATAGCAATCAGCCCCAGCATTTT
CASSQDPGGLGHGSYSNQPQHF
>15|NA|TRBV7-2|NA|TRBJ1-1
TGTGCCAGCAGCTTAGGACTAGGGGCAGGGACTGAAGCTTTCTTT
CASSLGLGAGTEAFF
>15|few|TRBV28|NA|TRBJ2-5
TGTGCCAGCAGTTTAAGGGTAACAGGGTCAATGTCCCAGTACTTC
CASSLRVTGSMSQYF
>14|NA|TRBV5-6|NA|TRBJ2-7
TGTGCCAGCAGCTTAGAAGGGGTGGTAGACGAGCAGTACTTC
CASSLEGVVDEQYF
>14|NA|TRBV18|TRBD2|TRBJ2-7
TGTGCCAGCTCCCAAGCGGGGTTCACCTACGAGCAGTACTTC
CASSQAGFTYEQYF
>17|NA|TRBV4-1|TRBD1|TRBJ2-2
TGCGCCAGCAGCCAAGAACGGGGACAGAGGAACACCGGGGAGCTGTTTTTT
CASSQERGQRNTGELFF
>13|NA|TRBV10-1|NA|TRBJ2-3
TGCGCCAGCAGTGTATCCCCTGCAGATACGCAGTATTTT
CASSVSPADTQYF
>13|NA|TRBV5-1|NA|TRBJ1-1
TGCGCCAGCAGCTTTCAGCGAAACACTGAAGCTTTCTTT
CASSFQRNTEAFF
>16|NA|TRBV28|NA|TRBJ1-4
TGTGCCAGCGGGGGGGGCCTGACGTTGACTAATGAAAAACTGTTTTTT
CASGGGLTLTNEKLFF
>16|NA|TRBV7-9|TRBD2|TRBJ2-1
TGTGCCAGCAGCTTAGTGGTAGCGGGTACCTACAATGAGCAGTTCTTC
CASSLVVAGTYNEQFF
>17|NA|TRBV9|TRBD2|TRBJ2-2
TGTGCCAGCAGCGTGGCCCCTGGGACTAGCGGGACCGGGGAGCTGTTTTTT
CASSVAPGTSGTGELFF
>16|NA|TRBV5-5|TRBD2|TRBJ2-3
TGTGCCAGCAGCCCAACTAGCGGAGCTAGCACAGATACGCAGTATTTT
CASSPTSGASTDTQYF
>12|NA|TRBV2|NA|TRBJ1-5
TGTGCCAGCAGTCAAGGTGGGCGGCCCCAGCATTTT
CASSQGGRPQHF
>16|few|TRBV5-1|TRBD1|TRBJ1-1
TGCGCCAGCAGCTTGGGACAGGGGATCGGGAACACTGAAGCTTTCTTT
CASSLGQGIGNTEAFF
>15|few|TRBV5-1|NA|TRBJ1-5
TGCGCCAGCAGCCTGACCGGGGGTCGCAATCAGCCCCAGCATTTT
CASSLTGGRNQPQHF
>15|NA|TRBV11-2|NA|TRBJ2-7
TGTGCCAGCAGCTTCAGGACGGGGGTGGACCACGAGCAGTACTTC
CASSFRTGVDHEQYF
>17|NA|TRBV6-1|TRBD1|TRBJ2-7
TGTGCCAGCAGTGATTTATCGGAGACAGGGTTCTCCTACGAGCAGTACTTC
CASSDLSETGFSYEQYF
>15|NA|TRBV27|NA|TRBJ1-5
TGTGCCAGCAGATCGACAGGCCTCCTCAATCAGCCCCAGCATTTT
CASRSTGLLNQPQHF
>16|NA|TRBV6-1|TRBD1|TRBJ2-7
TGTGCCAGCAGTGTAGCCGGGACAGGGGCCTCCTACGAGCAGTACTTC
CASSVAGTGASYEQYF
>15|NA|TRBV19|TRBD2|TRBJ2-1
TGTGCCAGTAGTATAACTAGCGGGGTCTACAATGAGCAGTTCTTC
CASSITSGVYNEQFF
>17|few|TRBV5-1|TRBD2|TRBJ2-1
TGCGCCAGCAGCTTGGGGGACGGGAGGTCACCCTACAATGAGCAGTTCTTC
CASSLGDGRSPYNEQFF